This T cell receptor (beta chain) was found in a study of cytomegalovirus exposure and HLA in healthy donors. Study summary: Within an early data release were 80 million to 90 million unique TCRs drawn from HLA-typed donors.

General study points: With later analysis, a missense DCLRE1C variant became linked to TCR beta V- and J-gene trimming.

On this clone itself: Antigen unknown.

The PCR ran on 60 Vbeta and 13 Jbeta primers. Data came from immunoSEQ multiplex PCR; TCRdb stores just in-frame clones and leaves some out. The table lists 100,000 to 150,000 clones, about 84% of them singletons, with under 4.5% in the top ten. The CDR3 has 11 residues. Trimming left V 10 bases short and J 4 bases short, with 9 bases between. From germline, CDR1 is SGDLS and CDR2 YYNGEE. The chain joins TRBV9 to TRBJ2-1, with a weak D call TRBD2 (5 bases). Sequenced input: PBMCs. The TCR originated in a man younger than 30 in good health and CMV-seropositive. The CDR3 loop reads CASGIYNEQFF. In nucleotides, the CDR3 is TGTGCCTCCGGGATTTACAATGAGCAGTTCTTC.